This T cell receptor beta chain came from a study of blood T cells in healthy people across ages. General study points: Diversity estimates from one million T cells were considered underestimates. Unsorted PBMCs blocked a conclusive comparison of naive and antigen-experienced cells.

Note on this clonotype: As yet, its antigen is unknown.

Donation came from healthy Caucasian individuals in Russia who were aged roughly 6 to 95. Unmatched junction bases numbered 6, after V lost 1 base and J lost 1 base. CDR1 and CDR2 from the germline V gene are MNHEY and SVGEGT. This CDR3 is 16 amino acids long. A sample-barcoded 5' primer and a J-beta primer mix were used in a second PCR of about 7 to 11 cycles. TCRdb itself ran the 5' RACE reads through MiXCR, one entry per CDR3 protein. This sample has roughly 2 million distinct CDR3 sequences, with about 50% found just once. The chain has TRBV6-2 or TRBV6-3 and TRBJ2-5; 7 bases are shared with TRBD2. The sequencing sample was made of blood. The TCR comes from a middle-aged woman in good health. This chain's CDR3 is CASSYYQTSLQETQYF. In DNA, the CDR3 is TGTGCCAGCAGTTACTACCAGACTAGCCTCCAAGAGACCCAGTACTTC.